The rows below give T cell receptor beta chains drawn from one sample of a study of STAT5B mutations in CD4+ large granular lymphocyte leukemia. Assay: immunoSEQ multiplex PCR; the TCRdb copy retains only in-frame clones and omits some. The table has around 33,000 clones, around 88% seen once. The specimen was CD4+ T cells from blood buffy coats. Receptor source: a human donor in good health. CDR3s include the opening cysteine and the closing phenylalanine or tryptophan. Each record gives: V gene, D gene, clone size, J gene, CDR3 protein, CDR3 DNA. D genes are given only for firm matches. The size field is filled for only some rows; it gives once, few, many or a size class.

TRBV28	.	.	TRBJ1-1	CASRLYQALNTEAFF	TGTGCCAGCAGACTATACCAGGCCTTGAACACTGAAGCTTTCTTT
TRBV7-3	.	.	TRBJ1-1	CASSLGAGTNTEAFF	TGTGCCAGCAGCTTAGGGGCTGGCACGAACACTGAAGCTTTCTTT
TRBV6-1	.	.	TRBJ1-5	CASSYPGGPQHF	TGTGCCAGCAGCTACCCTGGGGGGCCCCAGCATTTT
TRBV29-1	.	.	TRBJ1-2	CSVGGELRREINYGYTF	TGCAGCGTTGGGGGGGAGCTTAGAAGGGAGATCAACTATGGCTACACCTTC
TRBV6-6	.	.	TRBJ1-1	CASRGASVNTEAFF	TGTGCCAGCAGGGGGGCTTCCGTGAACACTGAAGCTTTCTTT
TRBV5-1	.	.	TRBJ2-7	CASSLGLSANEQYF	TGCGCCAGCAGCTTGGGCCTAAGCGCCAACGAGCAGTACTTC
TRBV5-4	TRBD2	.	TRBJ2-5	CASSLVAGGEETQYF	TGTGCCAGCAGCTTGGTTGCGGGAGGTGAGGAGACCCAGTACTTC
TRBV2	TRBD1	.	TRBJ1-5	CASGGQGYQPQHF	TGTGCCAGCGGGGGACAGGGCTATCAGCCCCAGCATTTT
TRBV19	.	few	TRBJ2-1	CASTTTSGLNNEQFF	TGTGCCAGTACCACAACCTCGGGCCTGAACAATGAGCAGTTCTTC
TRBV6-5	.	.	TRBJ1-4	CASSYGQKLFF	TGTGCCAGCAGTTATGGACAGAAACTGTTTTTT
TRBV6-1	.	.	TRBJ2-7	CASTGAYGYEQYF	TGTGCCAGCACTGGGGCCTACGGGTACGAGCAGTACTTC
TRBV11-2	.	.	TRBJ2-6	CASSSWGREANVLTF	TGTGCCAGCAGCTCCTGGGGAAGAGAGGCCAACGTCCTGACTTTC
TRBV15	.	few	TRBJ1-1	CATSRREMGSRGFF	TGTGCCACCAGCAGGAGGGAGATGGGTTCGAGAGGTTTCTTT
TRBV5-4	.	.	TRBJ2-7	CASSLGYSGGQLHEQYF	TGTGCCAGCAGCTTGGGATATAGTGGAGGCCAACTTCACGAGCAGTACTTC
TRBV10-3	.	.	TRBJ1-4	CATQVGQGNEKLFF	TGTGCCACTCAGGTCGGGCAGGGTAATGAAAAACTGTTTTTT
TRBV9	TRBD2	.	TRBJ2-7	CASSTGTSGAYEQYF	TGTGCCAGCAGCACTGGGACTAGCGGGGCCTACGAGCAGTACTTC
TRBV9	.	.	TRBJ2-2	CASSRWEANAGELFF	TGTGCCAGCAGCCGGTGGGAGGCTAATGCCGGGGAGCTGTTTTTT
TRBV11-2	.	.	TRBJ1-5	CASSSGPLEPQHF	TGTGCCAGCAGCTCGGGACCCTTAGAGCCCCAGCATTTT
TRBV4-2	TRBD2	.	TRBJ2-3	CASSKSGASGRNADTQYF	TGTGCCAGCAGCAAAAGTGGCGCTAGCGGGAGGAACGCAGATACGCAGTATTTT
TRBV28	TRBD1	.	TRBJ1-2	CASRRDSNYGYTF	TGTGCCAGCAGACGGGACAGTAACTATGGCTACACCTTC
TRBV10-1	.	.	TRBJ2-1	CASSESGNSYNEQFF	TGCGCCAGCAGTGAGTCAGGGAACTCCTACAATGAGCAGTTCTTC
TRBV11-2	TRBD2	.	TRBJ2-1	CASSLGGTSFGGNEQFF	TGTGCCAGCAGCTTAGGGGGGACTAGTTTTGGGGGCAATGAGCAGTTCTTC
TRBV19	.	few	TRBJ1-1	CASSIRKTALTPTEAFF	TGTGCCAGTAGTATAAGGAAAACAGCTCTTACTCCCACTGAAGCTTTCTTT
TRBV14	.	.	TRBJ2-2	CASSQVGRMNTGELFF	TGTGCCAGCAGCCAAGTAGGGAGGATGAACACCGGGGAGCTGTTTTTT
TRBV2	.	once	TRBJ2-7	CASRDRSAGYEQYF	TGTGCCAGCAGGGACCGAAGCGCAGGCTACGAGCAGTACTTC
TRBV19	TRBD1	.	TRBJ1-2	CASSRGTGDGYTF	TGTGCCAGTAGCCGAGGGACAGGGGATGGCTACACCTTC
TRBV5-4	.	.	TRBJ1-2	CASSWGVGQFYGYTF	TGTGCCAGCAGCTGGGGGGTAGGGCAGTTTTATGGCTACACCTTC
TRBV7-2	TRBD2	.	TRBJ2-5	CASLGLAGVQTQYF	TGTGCCAGCCTCGGACTAGCGGGAGTGCAGACCCAGTACTTC
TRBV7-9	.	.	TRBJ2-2	CASSLYGGPRGAGELFF	TGTGCCAGCAGCTTATACGGGGGCCCCCGGGGGGCCGGGGAGCTGTTTTTT
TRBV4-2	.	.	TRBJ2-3	CASSQDSLPYREGTDTQYF	TGTGCCAGCAGCCAAGACTCTCTCCCCTACCGGGAAGGCACAGATACGCAGTATTTT
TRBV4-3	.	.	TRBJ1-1	CASSPGRGTEAFF	TGCGCCAGCAGCCCGGGTCGGGGGACTGAAGCTTTCTTT
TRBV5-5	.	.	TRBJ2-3	CASSHDRPGHFTDTQYF	TGTGCCAGCAGCCATGATAGACCGGGACACTTCACAGATACGCAGTATTTT
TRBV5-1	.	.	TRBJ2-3	CATGVELTDTQYF	TGCGCCACCGGCGTCGAGCTCACAGATACGCAGTATTTT
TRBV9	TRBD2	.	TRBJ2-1	CASSVAGGAANEQFF	TGTGCCAGCAGCGTAGCGGGGGGGGCGGCCAATGAGCAGTTCTTC
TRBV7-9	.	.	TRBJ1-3	CASSLSGNTIYF	TGTGCCAGCAGCTTATCCGGAAACACCATATATTTT
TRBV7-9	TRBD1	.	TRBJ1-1	CASSTTQGKGKAFF	TGTGCCAGCAGCACCACACAGGGGAAGGGGAAAGCTTTCTTT
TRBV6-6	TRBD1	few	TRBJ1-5	CASSGTGHQPQHF	TGTGCCAGCAGCGGGACAGGGCATCAGCCCCAGCATTTT
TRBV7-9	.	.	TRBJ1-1	CASRVVVDEAFF	TGTGCCAGCAGAGTAGTAGTGGATGAAGCTTTCTTT
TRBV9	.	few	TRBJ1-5	CASSVGQPQHF	TGTGCCAGCAGCGTAGGACAGCCCCAGCATTTT
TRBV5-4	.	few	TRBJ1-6	CASSLGFSYNSPLHF	TGTGCCAGCAGCTTGGGGTTCAGCTATAATTCACCCCTCCACTTT
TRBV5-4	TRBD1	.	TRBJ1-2	CASSLGTGGYGYTF	TGTGCCAGCAGCTTGGGGACAGGAGGCTATGGCTACACCTTC
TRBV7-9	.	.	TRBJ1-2	CASSSGTVDGYTF	TGTGCCAGCAGCTCCGGGACGGTCGATGGCTACACCTTC